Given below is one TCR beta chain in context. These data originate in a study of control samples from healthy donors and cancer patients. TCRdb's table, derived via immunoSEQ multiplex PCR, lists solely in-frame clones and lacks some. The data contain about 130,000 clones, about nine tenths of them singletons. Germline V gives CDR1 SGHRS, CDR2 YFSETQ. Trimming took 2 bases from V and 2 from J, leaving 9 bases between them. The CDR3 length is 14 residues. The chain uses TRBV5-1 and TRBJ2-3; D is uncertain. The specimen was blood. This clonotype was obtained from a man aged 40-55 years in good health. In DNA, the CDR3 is TGCGCCAGCAGCTTAGGAGCGAACACAGATACGCAGTATTTT. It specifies CASSLGANTDTQYF.